This is a list of T cell receptor beta chains from one sample in a study of monozygotic twins with inflammatory bowel disease. TCRdb reanalyzed the 5' RACE reads, giving one entry per CDR3 protein sequence and no DNA. The table lists 300,000 to 400,000 distinct CDR3 sequences. Sequences were obtained from blood. These receptors were taken from a human donor with ulcerative colitis or Crohn's disease, or a healthy co-twin of an affected twin (not recorded which). Both conserved end residues are part of each CDR3. The order of the fields is clone size, J gene, V gene, CDR3 protein. The size field is filled for only some rows; it gives once, few, many or a size class.

medium-sized | TRBJ2-3 | TRBV6-4 | CASSEGSTDTQYF
. | TRBJ2-5 | TRBV7-3 | CASSLGLGVETQYF
. | TRBJ2-2 | TRBV5-1 | CASSSTPPGHNTGELFF
. | TRBJ1-2 | TRBV3-1 | CASSLGRNYGYTF
. | TRBJ1-3 | TRBV7-9 | CASSPGSGASGNTIYF
. | TRBJ2-3 | TRBV5-1 | CASIGNTDTQYF
. | TRBJ1-1 | TRBV11-2 | CASSLIGTGNTEAFF
. | TRBJ2-2 | TRBV6-4 | CASSRDGTSGNTGELFF
. | TRBJ2-4 | TRBV5-1 | CASSLPGVDIQYF
. | TRBJ2-3 | TRBV5-4 | CASSTDPRGGLGDTQYF
. | TRBJ1-4 | TRBV24-1 | CATSGRGLNEKLFF
. | TRBJ2-3 | TRBV5-6 | CASSAGQATDTQYF
. | TRBJ1-2 | TRBV28 | CASRTGTGVSYGYTF
. | TRBJ2-7 | TRBV29-1 | CSVEGVVKVPYEQYF
. | TRBJ2-1 | TRBV28 | CASIASGRASEQFF
. | TRBJ2-1 | TRBV5-4 | CASSPGRDSTF
. | TRBJ2-2 | TRBV3-1 | CASSSRTRAGELFF
. | TRBJ2-1 | TRBV20-1 | CSAATGTSGYYNEQFF
. | TRBJ2-1 | TRBV7-9 | CASSSLGGGNEQFF
. | TRBJ2-1 | TRBV6-1 | CASTSTGYTYNEQFF
. | TRBJ1-1 | TRBV30 | CAWERGAEAFF
. | TRBJ2-6 | TRBV28 | CASSFMGANVLTF
. | TRBJ2-5 | TRBV15 | CATSRYTQREGETQYF
. | TRBJ2-1 | TRBV5-1 | CASSLAPGPKNNEQFF
. | TRBJ2-1 | TRBV12-3/TRBV12-4 | CASITGGMGNEQFF
. | TRBJ1-5 | TRBV9 | CASSEGSGNQPQHF
. | TRBJ2-7 | TRBV4-1 | CASSPEPNEQYF
. | TRBJ1-1 | TRBV20-1 | CSAREGLTEAFF
. | TRBJ2-3 | TRBV5-1 | CASSLAEQPQGTDTQYF
. | TRBJ2-2 | TRBV5-1 | CASSPRTGAAGELFF
. | TRBJ1-5 | TRBV20-1 | CSARANPDRAPQHF
. | TRBJ1-2 | TRBV15 | CATSRGGQGAGGYTF
. | TRBJ2-1 | TRBV27 | CASSLGLESYNEQFF
. | TRBJ2-3 | TRBV5-1 | CASSLGQYSTDTQYF
. | TRBJ2-6 | TRBV28 | CASSFSGGAGANVLTF
. | TRBJ2-3 | TRBV10-3 | CATATSGSIADTQYF
. | TRBJ1-6 | TRBV5-1 | CASSGISGGLSAPLHF
. | TRBJ2-1 | TRBV4-1 | CASSQDASGIIKFYEQFF
. | TRBJ2-6 | TRBV19 | CASSFEPSQSGANVLTF
. | TRBJ2-7 | TRBV28 | CASSFKAEQYF
. | TRBJ2-7 | TRBV5-4 | CASSSRQTYEQYF
. | TRBJ2-5 | TRBV5-6 | CASSDLGAQETQYF
. | TRBJ2-1 | TRBV7-9 | CASILVRGGLSGNEQFF
. | TRBJ1-6 | TRBV5-1 | CASSFQGANNSPLHF
. | TRBJ2-5 | TRBV20-1 | CSAGGEGRQETQYF
. | TRBJ2-4 | TRBV28 | CASSARIFGHIQYF
. | TRBJ2-3 | TRBV11-2 | CASSWRGSGTDTQYF
. | TRBJ2-1 | TRBV11-2 | CASRRGLTLSYNEQFF
. | TRBJ1-1 | TRBV5-1 | CASSLAVVSLNTEAFF
. | TRBJ1-5 | TRBV5-1 | CASSLGGGEPQHF
. | TRBJ2-2 | TRBV2 | CASSETGSRNTGELFF
. | TRBJ2-1 | TRBV28 | CASSYAQGASEQFF
. | TRBJ2-5 | TRBV7-6 | CASSNKETQYF
. | TRBJ1-5 | TRBV6-1 | CASSDLTGRLNQPQHF